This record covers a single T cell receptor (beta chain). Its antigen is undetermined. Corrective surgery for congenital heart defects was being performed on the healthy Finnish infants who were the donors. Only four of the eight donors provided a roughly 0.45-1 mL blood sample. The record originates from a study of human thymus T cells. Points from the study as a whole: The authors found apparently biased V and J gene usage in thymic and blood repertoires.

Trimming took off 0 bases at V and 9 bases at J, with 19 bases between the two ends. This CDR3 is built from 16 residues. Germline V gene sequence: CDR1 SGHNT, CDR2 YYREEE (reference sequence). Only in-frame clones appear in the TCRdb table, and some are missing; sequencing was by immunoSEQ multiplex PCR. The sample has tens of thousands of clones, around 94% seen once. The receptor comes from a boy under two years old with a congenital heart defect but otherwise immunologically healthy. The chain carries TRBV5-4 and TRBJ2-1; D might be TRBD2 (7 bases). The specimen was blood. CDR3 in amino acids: CASSLAGGGAMVEQFF. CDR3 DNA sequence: TGTGCCAGCAGCTTGGCGGGCGGGGGCGCCATGGTTGAGCAGTTCTTC.